Presented here are 10 T cell receptor beta chains from one specimen sequenced in a study of T cells in Graves' hyperthyroidism and ophthalmopathy. TCR beta CDR3 regions were amplified from RNA. During a first-round RT-PCR of the TCR CDR3, the HTBI primer set was used. From the multiplex PCR reads, TCRdb called clonotypes with MiXCR, one entry per CDR3 protein. The table lists approximately 600,000 distinct CDR3 sequences, about 20% of them singletons. The sequenced sample was blood. The origin of the receptors is a man aged 30-40 years with Graves' ophthalmopathy.

This clonotype turned up a few times. The chain carries TRBV6-1 and TRBJ1-5; unclear D gene. The CDR3 covers 14 residues. Germline V gene data show CDR1 as MNHNS and CDR2 as SASEGT. Trimming stripped 6 bases from V and 7 bases from J, with 16 bases between. CDR3 protein: CASRRGGTGQPQHF. DNA for the CDR3: TGTGCCAGCAGACGGGGAGGTACCGGGCAGCCCCAGCATTTT.

The chain combines TRBV27 with TRBJ2-1, with D unclear. V dropped 8 bases and J dropped 4 bases, with 12 bases sitting between them. Per the germline V gene, CDR1 is MNHEY and CDR2 is SMNVEV (reference sequence). The length of the CDR3 is 13 residues. The CDR3 loop is CASPYSRYNEQFF. The DNA for the CDR3 is TGTGCCAGCCCTTACAGCAGGTACAATGAGCAGTTCTTC.

Ten or more counts support this clonotype. The CDR3 is CSARVADQPQHF. As DNA, the CDR3 is TGCAGTGCTAGAGTCGCCGATCAGCCCCAGCATTTT. V is TRBV20-1 and J is TRBJ1-5; D gene ambiguous. CDR3 length equals 12 residues. V gave up 1 base and J gave up 5 bases, with 6 bases separating them. The germline gives CDR1 DFQATT, CDR2 SNEGSKA (reference sequence).

This sequence joins TRBV28 and TRBJ2-7; 10 bases fit TRBD1. CDR3 size: 15 residues. V lost 5 bases to trimming and J lost 5 bases; unmatched junction nucleotides: 9. CDR1 and CDR2 (germline): MDHEN, SYDVKM. CDR3 in DNA: TGTGCCAGCAGTATACCGGGACAGGGGAGCAACGAGCAGTACTTC. Translation: CASSIPGQGSNEQYF. Using reference TRBV28 and TRBJ2-7 for the parts outside the CDR3, the full variable domain is DVKVTQSSRYLVKRTGEKVFLECVQDMDHENMFWYRQDPGLGLRLIYFSYDVKMKEKGDIPEGYSVSREKKERFSLILESASTNQTSMYLCASSIPGQGSNEQYFGPGTRLTVT.

This chain connects TRBV9 to TRBJ2-1, with 11 nucleotides matching TRBD2. Germline V CDR1 and CDR2: SGDLS, YYNGEE. Trimming at V came to 0 bases and at J to 5 bases, leaving 7 bases not matched to a gene. CDR3 size: 17 residues. As DNA, the CDR3 is TGTGCCAGCAGCGTAGCCGTAGCGGGAGGGCCGGACAATGAGCAGTTCTTC. Protein: CASSVAVAGGPDNEQFF.

This clonotype appeared a few times. The chain joins TRBV5-1 to TRBJ2-1, with 10 nucleotides matching TRBD2. J lost 4 bases, V lost 5 bases, and 9 bases had no gene match. Germline V gives CDR1 SGHRS, CDR2 YFSETQ. This CDR3 is 16 amino acids long. The CDR3, as DNA: TGCGCCAGCAGGGACCAGCGGGAGGGCTCTTACAATGAGCAGTTCTTC. Translated, it gives CASRDQREGSYNEQFF.

This clonotype was counted many times. CDR3 sequence (DNA): TGTGCCAGCAGTCCCGACAGGGGGCGCGGATCAGATACGCAGTATTTT. As protein: CASSPDRGRGSDTQYF. J is TRBJ2-3 and V is TRBV28, with 10 nucleotides matching TRBD1. In germline, CDR1 is MDHEN, CDR2 SYDVKM. This CDR3 contains 16 residues. The junction had 9 bases not matched to a gene; V was cut back by 5 bases and J by 4 bases.

This clonotype was seen ten or more times. The J gene is TRBJ1-2, the V gene TRBV3-1; TRBD1 matches at 7 bases. Germline trimming cut 2 bases from V and 5 bases from J; bases unmatched to any gene: 2. This CDR3 spans 13 amino acids. CDR1 LGHDT and CDR2 YNNKEL come from the germline V gene (reference sequence). DNA of the CDR3: TGTGCCAGCAGCCAAATGGGACAGTATGGCTACACCTTC. Translating it yields CASSQMGQYGYTF.

This clonotype was seen repeatedly, ten times or more. The chain recombines TRBV29-1 with TRBJ2-5; D ambiguous. Trimming removed 6 bases at V and 5 bases at J, with 13 bases between. The length of the CDR3 is 12 residues. Germline V gene lookup returns CDR1 SQVTM and CDR2 ANQGSEA. Here the CDR3 DNA reads TGCAGCGTCTACATCCGAGCGGAGACCCAGTACTTC. Its translation: CSVYIRAETQYF.

This clonotype was counted between two and nine times. The rearrangement links TRBV19 to TRBJ1-1; D remains unclear. The V gene's germline CDR1 is LNHDA and CDR2 SQIVND (reference sequence). The length of the CDR3 is 14 residues. Trimming stripped 3 bases from V and 5 bases from J, with 13 bases between. In nucleotides, the CDR3 is TGTGCCAGTAGTATTCCCTCGATGGGGACTGAAGCTTTCTTT. Translated, it gives CASSIPSMGTEAFF.